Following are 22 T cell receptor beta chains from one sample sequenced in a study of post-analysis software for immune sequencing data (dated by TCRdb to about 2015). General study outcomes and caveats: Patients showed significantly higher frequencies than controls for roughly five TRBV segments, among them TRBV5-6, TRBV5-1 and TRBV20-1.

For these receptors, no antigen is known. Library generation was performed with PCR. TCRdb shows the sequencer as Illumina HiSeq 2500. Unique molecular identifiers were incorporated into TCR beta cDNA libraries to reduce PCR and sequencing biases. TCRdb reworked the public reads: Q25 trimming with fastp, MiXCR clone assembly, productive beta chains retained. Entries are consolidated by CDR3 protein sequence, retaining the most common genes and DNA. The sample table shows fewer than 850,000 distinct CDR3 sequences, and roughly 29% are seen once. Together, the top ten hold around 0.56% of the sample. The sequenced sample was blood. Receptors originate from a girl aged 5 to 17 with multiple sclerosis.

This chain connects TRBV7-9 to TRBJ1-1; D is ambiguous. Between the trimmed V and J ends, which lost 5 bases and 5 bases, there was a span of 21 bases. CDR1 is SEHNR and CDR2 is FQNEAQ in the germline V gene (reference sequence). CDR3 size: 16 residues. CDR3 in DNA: TGTGCCAGCAGCCCAAGTCGCGGGCGCGCGCGAACTGAAGCTTTCTTT. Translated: CASSPSRGRARTEAFF.

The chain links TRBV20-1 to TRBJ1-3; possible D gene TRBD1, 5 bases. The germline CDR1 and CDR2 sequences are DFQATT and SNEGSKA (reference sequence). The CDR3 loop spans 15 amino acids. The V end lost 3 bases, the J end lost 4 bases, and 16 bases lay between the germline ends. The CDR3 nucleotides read TGCAGTGCTAGCAAACTCTCAGGGCCCGGAAACACCATATATTTT. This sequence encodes CSASKLSGPGNTIYF.

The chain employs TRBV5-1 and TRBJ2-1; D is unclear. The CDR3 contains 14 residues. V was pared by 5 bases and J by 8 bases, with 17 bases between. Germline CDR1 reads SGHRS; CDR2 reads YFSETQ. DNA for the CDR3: TGCGCCAGCAGAAGTGGCAGAGAGAGTGATGAGCAGTTCTTC. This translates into CASRSGRESDEQFF.

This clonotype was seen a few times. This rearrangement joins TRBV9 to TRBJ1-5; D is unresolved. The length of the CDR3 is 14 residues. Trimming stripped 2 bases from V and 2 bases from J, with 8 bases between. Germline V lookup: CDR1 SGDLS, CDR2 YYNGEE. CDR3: CASSVGVGNQPQHF. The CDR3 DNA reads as TGTGCCAGCAGCGTCGGGGTGGGCAATCAGCCCCAGCATTTT. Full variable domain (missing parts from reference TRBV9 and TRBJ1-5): DSGVTQTPKHLITATGQRVTLRCSPRSGDLSVYWYQQSLDQGLQFLIQYYNGEERAKGNILERFSAQQFPDLHSELNLSSLELGDSALYFCASSVGVGNQPQHFGDGTRLSIL.

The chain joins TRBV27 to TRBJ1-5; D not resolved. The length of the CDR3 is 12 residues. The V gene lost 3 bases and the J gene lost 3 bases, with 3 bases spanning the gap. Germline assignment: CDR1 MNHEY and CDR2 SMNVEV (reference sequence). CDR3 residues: CASSFINQPQHF. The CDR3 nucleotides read TGTGCCAGCAGTTTCATCAATCAGCCCCAGCATTTT.

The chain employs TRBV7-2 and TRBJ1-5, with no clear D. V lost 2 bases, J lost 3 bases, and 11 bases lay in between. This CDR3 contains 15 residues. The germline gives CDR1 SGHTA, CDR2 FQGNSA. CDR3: CASSLSPRNNQPQHF. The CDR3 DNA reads TGTGCCAGCAGCTTAAGCCCCAGAAACAATCAGCCCCAGCATTTT. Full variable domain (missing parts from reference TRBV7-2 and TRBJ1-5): GAGVSQSPSNKVTEKGKDVELRCDPISGHTALYWYRQSLGQGLEFLIYFQGNSAPDKSGLPSDRFSAERTGGSVSTLTIQRTQQEDSAVYLCASSLSPRNNQPQHFGDGTRLSIL.

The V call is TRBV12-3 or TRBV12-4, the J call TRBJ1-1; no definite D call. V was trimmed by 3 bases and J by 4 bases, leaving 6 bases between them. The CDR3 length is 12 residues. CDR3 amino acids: CASSFPTTEAFF. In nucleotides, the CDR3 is TGTGCCAGCAGTTTCCCTACCACTGAAGCTTTCTTT.

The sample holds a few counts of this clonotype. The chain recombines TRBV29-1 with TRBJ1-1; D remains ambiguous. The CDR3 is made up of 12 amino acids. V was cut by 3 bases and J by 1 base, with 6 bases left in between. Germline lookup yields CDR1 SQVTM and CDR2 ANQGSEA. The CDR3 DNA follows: TGCAGCGTTGAGACCAGGAACACTGAAGCTTTCTTT. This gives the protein CSVETRNTEAFF.

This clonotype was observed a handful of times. The chain's CDR3 is CASSQKLGGNTEAFF. CDR3 sequence (DNA): TGTGCCAGCAGCCAAAAGTTGGGGGGGAACACTGAAGCTTTCTTT. The chain is built from TRBV9 and TRBJ1-1; tentative D call: TRBD1 (5 bases). This CDR3 has 15 residues. Germline V CDR1 and CDR2: SGDLS, YYNGEE. Trimming pared 4 bases from V and 1 base from J, leaving 14 bases between.

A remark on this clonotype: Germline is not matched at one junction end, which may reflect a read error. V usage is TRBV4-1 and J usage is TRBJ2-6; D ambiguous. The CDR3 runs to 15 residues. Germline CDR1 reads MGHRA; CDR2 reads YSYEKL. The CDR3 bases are TGCGCCAACAGCCCTTATCGGGCCGGGGCCAACGTCCTGACTTTC. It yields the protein CANSPYRAGANVLTF.

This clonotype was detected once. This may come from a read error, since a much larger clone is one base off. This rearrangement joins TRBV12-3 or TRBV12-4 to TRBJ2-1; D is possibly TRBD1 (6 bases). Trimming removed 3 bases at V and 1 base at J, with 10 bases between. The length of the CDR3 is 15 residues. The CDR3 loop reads CASSLPQGSYNEQFF. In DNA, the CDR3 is TGTGCCAGCAGTTTGCCGCAGGGGTCCTACAATGAGCAGTTCTTC.

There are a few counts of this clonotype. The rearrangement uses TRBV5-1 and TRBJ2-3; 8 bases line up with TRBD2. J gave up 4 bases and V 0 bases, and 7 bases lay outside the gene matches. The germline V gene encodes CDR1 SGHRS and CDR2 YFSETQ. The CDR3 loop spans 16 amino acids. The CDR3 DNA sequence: TGCGCCAGCAGCTTGGAGCGGGGGCTAACATCAGATACGCAGTATTTT. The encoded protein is CASSLERGLTSDTQYF.

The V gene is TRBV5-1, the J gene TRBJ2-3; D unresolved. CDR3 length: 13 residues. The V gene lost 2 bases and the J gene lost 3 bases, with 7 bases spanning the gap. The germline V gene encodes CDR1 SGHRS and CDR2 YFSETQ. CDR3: CASSFSPTDTQYF. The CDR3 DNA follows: TGCGCCAGCAGCTTCTCCCCAACAGATACGCAGTATTTT. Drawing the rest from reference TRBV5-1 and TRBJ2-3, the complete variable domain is KAGVTQTPRYLIKTRGQQVTLSCSPISGHRSVSWYQQTPGQGLQFLFEYFSETQRNKGNFPGRFSGRQFSNSRSEMNVSTLELGDSALYLCASSFSPTDTQYFGPGTRLTVL.

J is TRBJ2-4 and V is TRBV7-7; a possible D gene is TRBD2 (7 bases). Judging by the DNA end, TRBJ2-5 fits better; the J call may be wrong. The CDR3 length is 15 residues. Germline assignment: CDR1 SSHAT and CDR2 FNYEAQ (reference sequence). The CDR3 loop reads CASSRGRGLEETQYF. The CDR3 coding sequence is TGTGCCAGCAGCCGTGGGCGGGGGCTAGAAGAGACCCAGTACTTC.

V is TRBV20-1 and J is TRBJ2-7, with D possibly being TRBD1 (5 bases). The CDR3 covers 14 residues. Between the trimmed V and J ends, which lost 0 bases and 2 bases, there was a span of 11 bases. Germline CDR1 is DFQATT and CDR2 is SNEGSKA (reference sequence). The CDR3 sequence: CSAREMTVTYEQYF. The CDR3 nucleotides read TGCAGTGCTAGAGAAATGACAGTAACCTACGAGCAGTACTTC.

This chain's CDR3 is CSAPQGAVVNTEAFF. DNA of the CDR3: TGCAGTGCGCCTCAGGGGGCTGTGGTGAACACTGAAGCTTTCTTT. The V call is TRBV20-1, the J call TRBJ1-1; 8 positions match TRBD1. Looked up from germline, CDR1 is DFQATT and CDR2 is SNEGSKA (reference sequence). CDR3 length equals 15 residues. With V trimmed by 6 bases and J by 0 bases, 9 bases remained unmatched.

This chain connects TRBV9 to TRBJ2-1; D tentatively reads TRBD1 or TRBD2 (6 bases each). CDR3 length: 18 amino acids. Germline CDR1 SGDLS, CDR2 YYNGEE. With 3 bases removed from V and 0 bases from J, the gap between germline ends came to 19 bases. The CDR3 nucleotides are TGTGCCAGCAGCGCCCAACTGGGGGGCAGGAGCTCCTACAATGAGCAGTTCTTC. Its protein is CASSAQLGGRSSYNEQFF.

Written as DNA, the CDR3 is TGCAGTGCCCACGACAGAAACTACAATGAGCAGTTCTTC. Translated: CSAHDRNYNEQFF. This sequence joins TRBV20-1 and TRBJ2-1, with D possibly TRBD1 on 5 matching bases. This CDR3 region has 13 residues. V was trimmed by 6 bases and J by 3 bases, leaving 12 bases between them. CDR1 DFQATT and CDR2 SNEGSKA come from the germline V gene (reference sequence).

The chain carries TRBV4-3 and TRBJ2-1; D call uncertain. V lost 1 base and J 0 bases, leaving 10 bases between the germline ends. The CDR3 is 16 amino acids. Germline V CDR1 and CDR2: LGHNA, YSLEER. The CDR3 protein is CASSQGITNSYNEQFF. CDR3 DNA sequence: TGCGCCAGCAGCCAAGGAATCACCAACTCCTACAATGAGCAGTTCTTC.

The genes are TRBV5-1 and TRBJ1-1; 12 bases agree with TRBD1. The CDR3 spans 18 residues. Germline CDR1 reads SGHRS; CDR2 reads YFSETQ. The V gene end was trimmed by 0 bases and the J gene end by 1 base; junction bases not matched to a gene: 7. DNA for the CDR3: TGCGCCAGCAGCTTGGGAGGGGGGACAGGGGGCCCGAACACTGAAGCTTTCTTT. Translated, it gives CASSLGGGTGGPNTEAFF.

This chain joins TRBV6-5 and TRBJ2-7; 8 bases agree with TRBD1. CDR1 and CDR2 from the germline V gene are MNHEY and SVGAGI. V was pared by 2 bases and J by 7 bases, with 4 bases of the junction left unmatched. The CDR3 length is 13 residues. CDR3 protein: CASSYRQGREQYF. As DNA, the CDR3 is TGTGCCAGCAGTTACAGACAGGGGCGGGAGCAGTACTTC.

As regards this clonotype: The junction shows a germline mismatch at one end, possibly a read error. The CDR3 here is CVSNPTGSNQPQHF. The CDR3 DNA reads TGTGTCAGCAATCCGACAGGGAGCAATCAGCCCCAGCATTTT. This rearrangement joins TRBV6-1 to TRBJ1-5; 7 positions agree with TRBD1. Germline CDR1 reads MNHNS; CDR2 reads SASEGT. The length of the CDR3 is 14 residues.